Sequencing of this TCR beta chain was carried out in a study of PD-L1 blockade in urothelial cancer. Turning to the study itself: About 85% of the 29 patients were men whose urothelial cancer was bladder-origin. Once treatment had started, blood was analyzed at 3 weeks (second dose) and again at 6 weeks.

TCRdb's table, derived via immunoSEQ multiplex PCR, lists solely in-frame clones and lacks some. The sample consists of some 41,000 clones, more than 75% of them appearing once. The CDR3 has 18 residues. From germline, CDR1 is SGDLS and CDR2 YYNGEE. Deletions cut 4 bases from V and 6 bases from J, with 26 bases between. The sample was PBMCs, taken around atezolizumab (anti-PD-L1) treatment. This clonotype was sampled from a woman aged 60 to 75 with urothelial cancer. This chain uses TRBV9 with TRBJ2-1; perhaps TRBD1 as D (6 bases). CDR3 amino acids: CASSFRDTAFRGTNEQFF. The CDR3 coding sequence is TGTGCCAGCAGCTTCCGGGACACTGCCTTTCGAGGGACCAATGAGCAGTTCTTC.